This paragraph covers one T cell receptor beta chain sequence. All enrollees were about 18 to 89 years old and from some 24 US areas. This sample was included in a study of blood T cell repertoires in COVID-19. The CDR3 sequence is 14 residues long. Looked up from germline, CDR1 is MNHEY and CDR2 is SMNVEV (reference sequence). V was clipped by 3 bases and J by 5 bases, with 13 bases between them. Profiled with immunoSEQ multiplex PCR; TCRdb holds only in-frame clones, not every one. Of some 62,000 clones detected, approximately 80% appear once; the ten largest clones hold approximately 3.8%. The TCR was taken from a woman in her thirties or forties with acute COVID-19. This chain links TRBV27 with TRBJ1-1; D not certain. The sequenced material came from PBMCs or T cells enriched from blood (not recorded which). CDR3 nucleotide sequence: TGTGCCAGCAGTTTCACGGGAGTAGAGACTGAAGCTTTCTTT. Translating it yields CASSFTGVETEAFF.